What follows are 6 T cell receptor beta chains derived from one specimen sequenced in a study of cytomegalovirus exposure and HLA in healthy donors. In the PCR, 60 Vbeta and 13 Jbeta primers were used. Data came from immunoSEQ multiplex PCR; TCRdb stores just in-frame clones and leaves some out. The sample carries over 150,000 clones, roughly four fifths recorded once. The source material was PBMCs. All receptors come from a woman aged 45-59 years in good health and CMV-seropositive.

The rearrangement uses TRBV7-3 and TRBJ2-1; TRBD2 matches 10 bases. From germline, CDR1 is SGHTA and CDR2 FQGTGA. Trimming cost V 8 bases and J 3 bases; bases outside gene matches: 4. The CDR3 runs to 14 residues. This CDR3 is CASQAGGLYNEQFF. For the CDR3, the DNA is TGTGCCAGCCAAGCGGGGGGGCTCTACAATGAGCAGTTCTTC. Drawing the rest from reference TRBV7-3 and TRBJ2-1, the complete variable domain is GAGVSQTPSNKVTEKGKYVELRCDPISGHTALYWYRQSLGQGPEFLIYFQGTGAADDSGLPNDRFFAVRPEGSVSTLKIQRTERGDSAVYLCASQAGGLYNEQFFGPGTRLTVL.

Written as DNA, the CDR3 is TGTGCCAGCAGCTTAACAGGGTCCTATAGCAATCAGCCCCAGCATTTT. Amino acids: CASSLTGSYSNQPQHF. V and J are TRBV5-6 and TRBJ1-5; D is perhaps TRBD1 (6 bases). V shed 2 bases and J shed 0 bases, with 12 bases lying between them. The CDR3 consists of 16 residues. CDR1 and CDR2 from the germline V gene are SGHDT and YYEEEE.

V and J are TRBV2 and TRBJ2-7; 8 nucleotides line up with TRBD1. This CDR3 has 17 amino acids. The V gene end was trimmed by 3 bases and the J gene end by 5 bases; junction bases not matched to a gene: 15. Per the germline V gene, CDR1 is SNHLY and CDR2 is FYNNEI. CDR3: CASSDHRRQGHVDEQYF. The CDR3 DNA reads as TGTGCCAGCAGTGATCACCGGAGACAGGGGCATGTGGACGAGCAGTACTTC.

This chain uses TRBV7-8 with TRBJ2-5; weak D call: TRBD2 (6 bases). V was shortened by 2 bases and J by 3 bases, with 10 bases between the two germline ends. The CDR3 consists of 14 residues. The V gene's germline CDR1 is SGHVS and CDR2 FQNEAQ. Here the CDR3 DNA reads TGTGCCAGCAGCTTAATGGTAGCGGAAGAGACCCAGTACTTC. This gives the protein CASSLMVAEETQYF.

This chain uses TRBV11-2 with TRBJ1-5, with D hard to call. Per germline, CDR1 SGHAT and CDR2 FQNNGV. The V end lost 1 base, the J end lost 4 bases, and 11 bases lay between the germline ends. The CDR3 is 15 residues long. The CDR3 DNA reads as TGTGCCAGCAGCTTAGTAACAAGGAGGAATCAGCCCCAGCATTTT. Protein product: CASSLVTRRNQPQHF.

This sequence joins TRBV2 and TRBJ1-2; 11 bases line up with TRBD1. This CDR3 spans 15 amino acids. Germline CDR1 SNHLY, CDR2 FYNNEI. The V segment lost 5 bases and the J segment 3 bases; nucleotides outside the gene matches: 5. The CDR3 DNA follows: TGTGCCAGCAGTAAGGGACAGGGGGTGTACTATGGCTACACCTTC. Protein sequence: CASSKGQGVYYGYTF. Complete variable domain (other parts from reference TRBV2 and TRBJ1-2): EPEVTQTPSHQVTQMGQEVILRCVPISNHLYFYWYRQILGQKVEFLVSFYNNEISEKSEIFDDQFSVERPDGSNFTLKIRSTKLEDSAMYFCASSKGQGVYYGYTFGSGTRLTVV.